The 25 T cell receptor beta chains in this list originate from one sample, sequenced in a study of regulatory dendritic cells for organ transplantation. Clones were read by immunoSEQ multiplex PCR, and TCRdb kept only the in-frame ones, dropping some. The sample holds about 29,000 clones, approximately 79% seen once. The sequencing sample was made of memory CD4+ T cells from blood. Regarding subset: CD45RO+ memory T cells. All receptors derive from a human donor in good health.

This chain connects TRBV6-6 to TRBJ2-7; D remains ambiguous. Germline CDR1 reads MNHNY; CDR2 reads SVGAGI (reference sequence). Trimming left V 9 bases short and J 2 bases short, with 8 bases between. This CDR3 comprises 11 residues. The DNA for the CDR3 is TGTGCCAGTTCTGCAACCTACGAGCAGTACTTC. Its protein product is CASSATYEQYF.

This clone was observed a handful of times. The rearrangement links TRBV9 to TRBJ2-5, with D perhaps assigned TRBD1 or TRBD2 (5 bases each). This CDR3 region has 15 residues. The germline CDR1 and CDR2 sequences are SGDLS and YYNGEE. Trimming cost V 3 bases and J 4 bases, with 16 bases left between them. CDR3 nucleotides: TGTGCCAGCAGCGGAGGGACGACGAGATTAGAGACCCAGTACTTC. This codes for CASSGGTTRLETQYF. The full variable domain, rest sourced from reference TRBV9 and TRBJ2-5, is DSGVTQTPKHLITATGQRVTLRCSPRSGDLSVYWYQQSLDQGLQFLIQYYNGEERAKGNILERFSAQQFPDLHSELNLSSLELGDSALYFCASSGGTTRLETQYFGPGTRLLVL.

J is TRBJ1-2 and V is TRBV7-8; TRBD1 agrees at 9 bases. The trim removed 6 bases at V and 6 bases at J, leaving 11 bases unmatched. This CDR3 comprises 15 residues. The germline CDR1 and CDR2 sequences are SGHVS and FQNEAQ. CDR3 amino acids: CASRDAGTGSDGYTF. The CDR3 DNA sequence: TGTGCCAGCAGGGATGCCGGGACAGGGTCCGATGGCTACACCTTC. Full variable domain (outside the CDR3, taken from reference TRBV7-8 and TRBJ1-2): GAGVSQSPRYKVAKRGQDVALRCDPISGHVSLFWYQQALGQGPEFLTYFQNEAQLDKSGLPSDRFFAERPEGSVSTLKIQRTQQEDSAVYLCASRDAGTGSDGYTFGSGTRLTVV.

The chain links TRBV28 to TRBJ1-6, with D possibly matching TRBD1 (6 bases). Per germline, CDR1 MDHEN and CDR2 SYDVKM. The CDR3 contains 14 residues. The V end lost 6 bases, the J end lost 6 bases, and 12 bases lay between the germline ends. CDR3 amino acids: CASRIDRSNSPLHF. The CDR3 DNA is TGTGCCAGCAGAATAGACAGGAGTAATTCACCCCTCCACTTT.

The chain uses TRBV2 and TRBJ2-7; D is unclear. There are 11 residues in the CDR3. The V end lost 5 bases, the J end lost 3 bases, and 5 bases lay between the germline ends. The V gene's germline CDR1 is SNHLY and CDR2 FYNNEI. The CDR3 region is CASSINYEQYF. CDR3 DNA: TGTGCCAGCAGTATTAACTACGAGCAGTACTTC. The full variable domain, rest sourced from reference TRBV2 and TRBJ2-7, is EPEVTQTPSHQVTQMGQEVILRCVPISNHLYFYWYRQILGQKVEFLVSFYNNEISEKSEIFDDQFSVERPDGSNFTLKIRSTKLEDSAMYFCASSINYEQYFGPGTRLTVT.

This chain connects TRBV19 to TRBJ1-6, with a weak D call TRBD1 (5 bases). From germline, CDR1 is LNHDA and CDR2 SQIVND (reference sequence). The CDR3 is made up of 13 amino acids. V dropped 7 bases and J dropped 6 bases, with 10 bases sitting between them. The CDR3 is CASMGRLNSPLHF. CDR3 sequence (DNA): TGTGCCAGTATGGGACGGCTTAATTCACCCCTCCACTTT. Together with reference TRBV19 and TRBJ1-6, the CDR3 gives the full variable domain: DGGITQSPKYLFRKEGQNVTLSCEQNLNHDAMYWYRQDPGQGLRLIYYSQIVNDFQKGDIAEGYSVSREKKESFPLTVTSAQKNPTAFYLCASMGRLNSPLHFGNGTRLTVT.

The chain recombines TRBV6-6 with TRBJ1-5; D is uncertain. This CDR3 contains 12 residues. Germline CDR1 reads MNHNY; CDR2 reads SVGAGI (reference sequence). V dropped 4 bases and J dropped 6 bases, with 7 bases sitting between them. CDR3: CASSSPVQPQHF. The CDR3, as DNA: TGTGCCAGCAGTTCGCCGGTTCAGCCCCAGCATTTT.

This chain joins TRBV14 and TRBJ2-7, with D perhaps TRBD2 (6 bases). The CDR3 runs 16 residues. Germline CDR1 reads SGHDN; CDR2 reads FVKESK. Between the trimmed V and J ends, which lost 7 bases and 4 bases, there was a span of 23 bases. The CDR3: CASKSRSGTQIYEQYF. For the CDR3, the DNA is TGTGCCAGCAAATCGAGATCCGGGACTCAAATTTACGAGCAGTACTTC.

DNA for the CDR3: TGTGCCAGCAGCTTTGGTCGAAGCACAGATACGCAGTATTTT. This encodes CASSFGRSTDTQYF. V gene TRBV7-8 combines with J gene TRBJ2-3; D unresolved. With 3 bases removed from V and 0 bases from J, the gap between germline ends came to 7 bases. Germline CDR1 reads SGHVS; CDR2 reads FQNEAQ. CDR3 length equals 14 residues. The full variable domain, rest sourced from reference TRBV7-8 and TRBJ2-3, is GAGVSQSPRYKVAKRGQDVALRCDPISGHVSLFWYQQALGQGPEFLTYFQNEAQLDKSGLPSDRFFAERPEGSVSTLKIQRTQQEDSAVYLCASSFGRSTDTQYFGPGTRLTVL.

The chain joins TRBV6-6 to TRBJ2-7; 10 nucleotides align to TRBD2. The CDR3 length is 14 residues. J was trimmed by 6 bases and V by 5 bases; bases with no gene match: 7. Per the germline V gene, CDR1 is MNHNY and CDR2 is SVGAGI (reference sequence). The chain's CDR3 is CASSRLAGDGEQYF. The CDR3 nucleotides are TGTGCCAGCAGTAGGCTAGCGGGAGATGGCGAGCAGTACTTC.

The DNA for the CDR3 is TGCGCCAGCAGCCAGGGAGGGGCGGGAACCGGGGAGCTGTTTTTT. It specifies CASSQGGAGTGELFF. V and J are TRBV4-3 and TRBJ2-2; 7 bases line up with TRBD2. Germline-derived CDR1 and CDR2 are LGHNA and YSLEER. This CDR3 contains 15 residues. With V trimmed by 3 bases and J by 5 bases, 6 bases remained unmatched.

The chain couples TRBV6-6 to TRBJ2-3; tentatively, D is TRBD2 (6 bases). V lost 0 bases and J 4 bases, leaving 8 bases between the germline ends. Germline CDR1 reads MNHNY; CDR2 reads SVGAGI (reference sequence). The CDR3 contains 14 residues. CDR3 sequence (DNA): TGTGCCAGCAGTTACTCCGGGGGTGCAGATACGCAGTATTTT. Encoded protein: CASSYSGGADTQYF.

CDR3 in amino acids: CASSPAGGQNYEQYF. The DNA for the CDR3 is TGCGCCAGCAGCCCCGCTGGGGGCCAAAACTACGAGCAGTACTTC. The V call is TRBV5-1, the J call TRBJ2-7; weak D call: TRBD1 (6 bases). CDR3 length: 15 residues. CDR1 and CDR2 from the germline V gene are SGHRS and YFSETQ. V dropped 4 bases and J dropped 3 bases, with 17 bases sitting between them.

V is TRBV28 and J is TRBJ2-1; weak D call: TRBD1 (6 bases). Per the germline V gene, CDR1 is MDHEN and CDR2 is SYDVKM. Between the trimmed V and J ends, which lost 1 base and 5 bases, there was a span of 9 bases. The length of the CDR3 is 14 residues. CDR3 DNA sequence: TGTGCCAGCAGTTTATTATACAGGGACAATGAGCAGTTCTTC. It codes for CASSLLYRDNEQFF.

This clone was counted a single time. V is TRBV29-1 and J is TRBJ2-1; the match to TRBD2 covers 7 bases. The length of the CDR3 is 15 residues. V shed 6 bases, J shed 5 bases, and the junction held 13 bases outside the gene matches. In germline, CDR1 is SQVTM, CDR2 ANQGSEA. The DNA of the CDR3 is TGCAGCGTCCTTGGTGGCGGGAGAAGCAACAATGAGCAGTTCTTC. Translation: CSVLGGGRSNNEQFF.

This clone was seen a single time. The gene calls are TRBV19 and TRBJ1-5; a weak D match, TRBD1 (6 bases). Trimming removed 4 bases at V and 4 bases at J, with 17 bases between. The CDR3 length is 16 residues. Germline V lookup: CDR1 LNHDA, CDR2 SQIVND (reference sequence). The CDR3 loop is CASSRPWTAGNQPQHF. CDR3 DNA sequence: TGTGCCAGTAGTAGGCCTTGGACAGCCGGAAATCAGCCCCAGCATTTT.

The rearrangement uses TRBV30 and TRBJ2-3; either TRBD1 or TRBD2 may fit D (5 bases each). The CDR3 totals 13 residues. Germline-derived CDR1 and CDR2 are GTSNPN and SVGIG (reference sequence). V was shortened by 2 bases and J by 2 bases, with 8 bases between the two germline ends. CDR3 loop: CAWSPGPTDTQYF. Here the CDR3 DNA reads TGTGCCTGGAGTCCGGGGCCCACAGATACGCAGTATTTT.

This clone has only one observation. The rearrangement links TRBV15 to TRBJ2-1; 7 bases are a match to TRBD2. The CDR3 totals 13 residues. CDR1 and CDR2 (germline): LNHNV, YYDKDF (reference sequence). After removal of 3 bases from V and 9 bases from J, the junction contained 5 bases not matched to a gene. This chain's CDR3 is CATSSLGGREQFF. The CDR3 DNA follows: TGTGCCACCAGCAGTTTGGGAGGGCGTGAGCAGTTCTTC.

The rearrangement joins TRBV7-2 to TRBJ2-7, with D perhaps TRBD1 or TRBD2 (5 bases each). The V end was cut by 2 bases, the J end by 0 bases, with 11 bases between. The CDR3 is 15 amino acids. Germline CDR1 reads SGHTA; CDR2 reads FQGNSA. The CDR3 loop is CASSLMTGLSYEQYF. DNA of the CDR3: TGTGCCAGCAGCTTAATGACGGGGCTCTCCTACGAGCAGTACTTC.

This rearrangement joins TRBV7-2 to TRBJ1-2; TRBD1 matches at 11 bases. V shed 3 bases, J shed 5 bases, and the junction held 8 bases outside the gene matches. Germline V gene data show CDR1 as SGHTA and CDR2 as FQGNSA. The CDR3 runs 16 residues. The CDR3 reads CASSLGQGVGSYGYTF. The CDR3 coding sequence is TGTGCCAGCAGCTTGGGACAGGGGGTGGGGTCGTATGGCTACACCTTC.

The chain has TRBV2 and TRBJ1-6; the match to TRBD1 covers 9 bases. V trimming: 5 bases; J trimming: 10 bases; junction bases outside the gene matches: 9. The CDR3 is 15 amino acids. The germline gives CDR1 SNHLY, CDR2 FYNNEI. The CDR3 spells CASSTYGDRESPLHF. In nucleotides, the CDR3 is TGTGCCAGCAGTACTTACGGGGACAGGGAATCACCCCTCCACTTT. The whole variable domain, remainder taken from reference TRBV2 and TRBJ1-6, is EPEVTQTPSHQVTQMGQEVILRCVPISNHLYFYWYRQILGQKVEFLVSFYNNEISEKSEIFDDQFSVERPDGSNFTLKIRSTKLEDSAMYFCASSTYGDRESPLHFGNGTRLTVT.

By sample share, this clone is medium-sized (0.01 to 0.1%). The chain has TRBV28 and TRBJ1-2; 8 bases line up with TRBD1. This CDR3 has 16 amino acids. Trimming at V came to 6 bases and at J to 8 bases, leaving 17 bases not matched to a gene. The germline V gene has CDR1 MDHEN and CDR2 SYDVKM. As DNA, the CDR3 is TGTGCCAGCAGATTGGCCGGGACAGGCTTCAAGGGCGGCTACACCTTC. This codes for CASRLAGTGFKGGYTF.

This chain connects TRBV6-1 to TRBJ1-2; 11 bases fit TRBD1. The CDR3 extends over 14 amino acids. Germline CDR1 and CDR2: MNHNS and SASEGT. The V and J ends lost 3 bases and 8 bases, in that order; junction bases with no gene match: 5. CDR3 DNA: TGTGCCAGCAGTGAGGTTGGGACAGGGGGGGGCTACACCTTC. It is translated as CASSEVGTGGGYTF.

The table lists this clone with a count of one. J is TRBJ2-7 and V is TRBV28; a possible D gene is TRBD1 (6 bases). Germline CDR1 is MDHEN and CDR2 is SYDVKM. V dropped 7 bases and J dropped 5 bases, with 18 bases sitting between them. The CDR3 is 14 amino acids. CDR3 residues: CASNSRGGNNEQYF. The CDR3, as DNA: TGTGCCAGCAACAGTCGAGGGGGTAATAACGAGCAGTACTTC.

The sample holds one count of this clone. The V call is TRBV5-8, the J call TRBJ1-2; D gene unclear. Germline values: CDR1 SGHTS, CDR2 YDEGEE. V lost 0 bases to trimming and J lost 9 bases, with 18 bases between them. The CDR3 is made up of 15 amino acids. CDR3 amino acids: CASSLEVTSVSSYTF. The DNA of the CDR3 is TGTGCCAGCAGCTTGGAGGTGACAAGCGTTTCAAGCTACACCTTC.